These 7 T cell receptor beta chains were sequenced from one sample in a study of human T cells and chemical hapten exposure. MiXCR, applied by TCRdb to the RACE reads, yields one record per CDR3 protein. The sample includes approximately 350,000 distinct CDR3 sequences, 5.5% to 8% of them seen just once. The time point here: patch test 1, 2 weeks after DPC sensitization. Treatment: therapeutic diphenylcyclopropenone sensitization with weekly scalp DPC. The sequencing used whole blood, collected in connection with sensitization to the hapten diphenylcyclopropenone (DPC). The receptors originated from a woman aged 18-35 years with alopecia areata. Some clones in this sample may be carry-over from other donors' samples.

This clonotype was seen a few times. The chain uses TRBV4-1 and TRBJ1-2; D ambiguous. The CDR3 runs to 14 residues. Germline loops: CDR1 MGHRA, CDR2 YSYEKL. Trimming stripped 0 bases from V and 4 bases from J, with 9 bases between. The CDR3 protein is CASSQDWQVYGYTF. The CDR3 coding sequence is TGCGCCAGCAGCCAAGATTGGCAGGTCTATGGCTACACCTTC.

This clonotype was detected ten times or more. V and J are TRBV6-2 or TRBV6-3 and TRBJ2-7; no definite D call. The CDR3 loop spans 14 amino acids. Germline V gene lookup returns CDR1 MNHEY and CDR2 SVGEGT. V lost 4 bases and J lost 6, with 16 bases in between. The CDR3 DNA reads as TGTGCCAGCAGTTCGGGCCTCTACCCGGTCGAGCAGTACTTC. It specifies CASSSGLYPVEQYF.

This clonotype was recorded a few times. The chain couples TRBV29-1 to TRBJ2-3; D call uncertain. The V gene lost 4 bases and the J gene lost 0 bases, with 8 bases spanning the gap. Germline CDR1 SQVTM, CDR2 ANQGSEA. The CDR3 is made up of 13 amino acids. The CDR3 protein is CSVVETSTDTQYF. The CDR3 nucleotides read TGCAGCGTTGTGGAAACTAGCACAGATACGCAGTATTTT.

This clonotype was seen repeatedly, ten times or more. The chain uses TRBV7-2 and TRBJ2-3; TRBD1 matches 10 bases. The CDR3 sequence is 18 residues long. The germline V gene has CDR1 SGHTA and CDR2 FQGNSA. The ends lost 5 bases at V and 3 bases at J; junction bases unmatched: 14. CDR3 DNA: TGTGCCAGCAGCCGCAATAGACCGGGACAGGGGAGAACAGATACGCAGTATTTT. The encoded protein is CASSRNRPGQGRTDTQYF.

The CDR3: CASSPGLAWNNEQFF. DNA of the CDR3: TGTGCCAGCAGTCCCGGACTAGCGTGGAACAATGAGCAGTTCTTC. The chain is built from TRBV6-5 and TRBJ2-1; 9 nucleotides align to TRBD2. This CDR3 spans 15 amino acids. J lost 5 bases, V lost 5 bases, and 7 bases had no gene match. The germline V gene has CDR1 MNHEY and CDR2 SVGAGI.

This clonotype was seen more than once but under ten times. The V gene is TRBV29-1, the J gene TRBJ2-3; the D gene is possibly TRBD2 (5 bases). In germline, CDR1 is SQVTM, CDR2 ANQGSEA. This CDR3 contains 14 residues. Trimming left V 2 bases short and J 4 bases short, with 13 bases between. CDR3 nucleotide sequence: TGCAGCGTTGAACCCCTACTAGTCTCAGATACGCAGTATTTT. Encoded protein: CSVEPLLVSDTQYF.

This clonotype was picked up a small number of times. This sequence joins TRBV3-1 and TRBJ2-2; D remains ambiguous. V was pared by 0 bases and J by 5 bases, with 16 bases between. The CDR3 contains 17 residues. Per the germline V gene, CDR1 is LGHDT and CDR2 is YNNKEL (reference sequence). The CDR3 sequence is CASSQDPKSTRTGELFF. The CDR3 bases are TGTGCCAGCAGCCAAGATCCGAAATCGACGCGGACCGGGGAGCTGTTTTTT.